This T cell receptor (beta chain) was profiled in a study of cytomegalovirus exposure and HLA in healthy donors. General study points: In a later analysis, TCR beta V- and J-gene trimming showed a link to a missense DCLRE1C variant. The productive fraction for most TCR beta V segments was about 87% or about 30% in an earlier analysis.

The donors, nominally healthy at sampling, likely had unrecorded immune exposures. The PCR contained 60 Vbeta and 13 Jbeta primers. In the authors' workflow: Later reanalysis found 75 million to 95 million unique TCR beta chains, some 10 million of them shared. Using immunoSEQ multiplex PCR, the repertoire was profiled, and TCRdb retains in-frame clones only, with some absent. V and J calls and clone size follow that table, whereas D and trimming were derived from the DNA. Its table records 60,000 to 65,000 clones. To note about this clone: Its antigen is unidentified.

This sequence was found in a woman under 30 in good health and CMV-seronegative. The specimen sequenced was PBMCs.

The CDR3 loop is CASSQGTVSGANVLTF. The CDR3 DNA reads TGTGCCAGCAGCCAGGGGACAGTCTCTGGGGCCAACGTCCTGACTTTC. The chain employs TRBV7-3 and TRBJ2-6, with 7 bases that match TRBD1. The V gene's germline CDR1 is SGHTA and CDR2 FQGTGA. The CDR3 runs 16 residues. Germline trimming cut 5 bases from V and 0 bases from J; bases unmatched to any gene: 4.